Below are 32 T cell receptor beta chains sequenced from a single sample in a study of blood T cell repertoires in COVID-19. Libraries were prepared by immunoSEQ multiplex PCR; TCRdb keeps only in-frame clonotypes and omits some of them. The sample records around 170,000 clones, 89% being singletons. The sequencing sample was made of peripheral blood. These receptors were taken from a man between 60 and 75 years old with acute or convalescent COVID-19.

The J gene is TRBJ1-5, the V gene TRBV27; D possibly corresponds to TRBD1 (5 bases). CDR3 size: 14 residues. Between the trimmed V and J ends, which lost 5 bases and 7 bases, there was a span of 15 bases. Germline values: CDR1 MNHEY, CDR2 SMNVEV (reference sequence). Written as DNA, the CDR3 is TGTGCCAGCAGTCCGGGACTGCCCAGGCAGCCCCAGCATTTT. Amino acid sequence: CASSPGLPRQPQHF.

V usage is TRBV6-5 and J usage is TRBJ1-2, with TRBD1 as a possible D gene (6 bases). From germline, CDR1 is MNHEY and CDR2 SVGAGI. This CDR3 spans 13 amino acids. Trimming took off 3 bases at V and 10 bases at J, with 15 bases between the two ends. The DNA of the CDR3 is TGTGCCAGCAGTTATGGGACACCCAGGGTCTACACCTTC. It specifies CASSYGTPRVYTF.

There are a few counts of this clone. The chain joins TRBV3-1 (or the pseudogene TRBV3-2) to TRBJ2-7; TRBD1 is a possible D gene (5 bases). The V gene's germline CDR1 is LGHDT and CDR2 YNNKEL (reference sequence). Trimming left V 4 bases short and J 6 bases short, with 16 bases between. There are 14 residues in the CDR3. CDR3 in DNA: TGTGCCAGCAGCCTCGCCGGCGCAGGGCTCGAGCAGTACTTC. It encodes CASSLAGAGLEQYF.

The rearrangement uses TRBV12-5 and TRBJ1-4, with D perhaps matching TRBD1 (5 bases). The CDR3 totals 13 residues. Per the germline V gene, CDR1 is LGHNT and CDR2 is FRNRAP. The V gene lost 9 bases and the J gene lost 7 bases, with 15 bases spanning the gap. The CDR3 here is CASEGLRGEKLFF. The CDR3 DNA follows: TGTGCTAGCGAAGGGCTAAGGGGTGAAAAACTGTTTTTT.

The chain is built from TRBV15 and TRBJ2-7; tentative D call: TRBD1 (5 bases). From germline, CDR1 is LNHNV and CDR2 YYDKDF (reference sequence). There are 13 residues in the CDR3. Trimming cost V 11 bases and J 0 bases, with 14 bases left between them. As DNA, the CDR3 is TGTGCCCCCGTACCAGGGATCTCCTACGAGCAGTACTTC. Translated: CAPVPGISYEQYF.

V and J are TRBV19 and TRBJ2-1; D perhaps matches TRBD1 (5 bases). Germline CDR1 reads LNHDA; CDR2 reads SQIVND (reference sequence). Trimming removed 5 bases at V and 8 bases at J, with 13 bases between. CDR3 length: 13 residues. The CDR3 region has the DNA TGTGCCAGTAGTTCAGGACAAAACCATGAGCAGTTCTTC. As protein: CASSSGQNHEQFF.

The rearrangement uses TRBV5-5 and TRBJ1-2, with D unclear. The V and J ends lost 2 bases and 4 bases respectively, with 12 bases between them. The length of the CDR3 is 14 residues. Germline V lookup: CDR1 SGHKS, CDR2 YYEKEE (reference sequence). CDR3 loop: CASSLPPGSYGYTF. The DNA for the CDR3 is TGTGCCAGCAGCTTACCGCCAGGTTCCTATGGCTACACCTTC.

The chain has TRBV7-2 and TRBJ2-1, with TRBD1 matching 9 bases. CDR3 length equals 13 residues. The ends lost 5 bases at V and 9 bases at J; junction bases unmatched: 5. Per germline, CDR1 SGHTA and CDR2 FQGNSA. This CDR3 reads CASSTLTGGEQFF. The CDR3, as DNA: TGTGCCAGCAGCACCTTGACAGGGGGTGAGCAGTTCTTC.

V is TRBV19 and J is TRBJ2-2; TRBD2 matches 9 bases. The V gene end was trimmed by 5 bases and the J gene end by 5 bases; junction bases not matched to a gene: 9. This CDR3 contains 16 residues. The germline gives CDR1 LNHDA, CDR2 SQIVND (reference sequence). The CDR3 loop is CASSLRTRGGTGELFF. CDR3 nucleotides: TGTGCCAGTAGTCTTCGGACGCGGGGGGGTACCGGGGAGCTGTTTTTT. Supplemented by reference TRBV19 and TRBJ2-2, the full variable domain reads DGGITQSPKYLFRKEGQNVTLSCEQNLNHDAMYWYRQDPGQGLRLIYYSQIVNDFQKGDIAEGYSVSREKKESFPLTVTSAQKNPTAFYLCASSLRTRGGTGELFFGEGSRLTVL.

The chain uses TRBV25-1 and TRBJ2-2; 10 nucleotides agree with TRBD1. Trimming took 2 bases from V and 3 from J; bases not matched to a gene: 3. In germline, CDR1 is MGHDK, CDR2 SYGVNS. The CDR3 runs to 16 residues. In DNA form, the CDR3 reads TGTGCCAGCAGTGAAGCGGACAGGGGGGACACCGGGGAGCTGTTTTTT. This encodes CASSEADRGDTGELFF.

The rearrangement joins TRBV5-1 to TRBJ1-3; D uncertain. Trimming pared 4 bases from V and 0 bases from J, leaving 11 bases between. The length of the CDR3 is 15 residues. Looked up from germline, CDR1 is SGHRS and CDR2 is YFSETQ. CDR3 sequence reads: CASSPAGTSGNTIYF. CDR3 nucleotides: TGCGCCAGCAGCCCGGCGGGAACCTCTGGAAACACCATATATTTT.

The chain recombines TRBV5-6 with TRBJ2-5; possibly TRBD1 for D (5 bases). The CDR3 consists of 13 residues. The germline CDR1 and CDR2 sequences are SGHDT and YYEEEE. Trimming pared 0 bases from V and 4 bases from J, leaving 7 bases between. The CDR3 sequence is CASSLGQGETQYF. CDR3 sequence (DNA): TGTGCCAGCAGCTTGGGGCAGGGAGAGACCCAGTACTTC.

CDR3 sequence: CASSISGVLYGSEQYF. CDR3 in DNA: TGTGCCAGCAGTATTAGCGGGGTCTTGTACGGGTCCGAGCAGTACTTC. This chain connects TRBV2 to TRBJ2-7; 8 positions agree with TRBD2. In germline, CDR1 is SNHLY, CDR2 FYNNEI. The CDR3 runs to 16 residues. Trimming removed 5 bases from V and 6 bases from J; junction bases left unmatched: 15.

The chain combines TRBV2 with TRBJ1-2; D is undetermined. The germline V and J ends were trimmed by 5 bases and 2 bases, with 9 bases remaining between them. The CDR3 spans 13 residues. Germline CDR1 and CDR2: SNHLY and FYNNEI. The CDR3 bases are TGTGCCAGCAGTCGCAGTCCGAACTATGGCTACACCTTC. It is translated as CASSRSPNYGYTF.

The rearrangement joins TRBV6-5 to TRBJ2-7; 8 bases match TRBD1. There are 13 residues in the CDR3. The J segment lost 12 bases and the V segment lost 6 bases, leaving 13 bases of the junction unmatched. Germline CDR1 and CDR2: MNHEY and SVGAGI. For the CDR3, the DNA is TGTGCCAGCAGGGACCGGGACAGGAGGAGGACGTACTTC. Amino acid sequence: CASRDRDRRRTYF.

The chain recombines TRBV24-1 with TRBJ2-5, with no clear D. Germline values: CDR1 KGHDR, CDR2 SFDVKD. With 5 bases removed from V and 5 bases from J, the gap between germline ends came to 5 bases. The CDR3 length is 11 residues. The CDR3 DNA sequence: TGTGCCACCAGTGCTCGGGAGACCCAGTACTTC. It specifies CATSARETQYF.

The CDR3 loop reads CASSLAPGFSNQPQHF. The CDR3 DNA follows: TGCGCCAGCAGCTTGGCCCCAGGGTTTAGCAATCAGCCCCAGCATTTT. The V call is TRBV5-1, the J call TRBJ1-5; possible D gene TRBD1, 5 bases. Trimming stripped 0 bases from V and 0 bases from J, with 10 bases between. CDR1 is SGHRS and CDR2 is YFSETQ in the germline V gene. CDR3 length: 16 amino acids.

This rearrangement joins TRBV24-1 to TRBJ1-2, with 9 positions matching TRBD1. Trimming cost V 3 bases and J 6 bases; bases outside gene matches: 4. The length of the CDR3 is 14 residues. The V gene's germline CDR1 is KGHDR and CDR2 SFDVKD. As DNA, the CDR3 is TGTGCCACCAGTGATCGACAGGGGGACGATGGCTACACCTTC. This gives the protein CATSDRQGDDGYTF.

The chain's CDR3 is CASSPGGRYEQYF. Here the CDR3 DNA reads TGTGCCAGCAGTCCGGGGGGCCGCTACGAGCAGTACTTC. The chain uses TRBV13 and TRBJ2-7, with a weak D call TRBD2 (7 bases). The CDR3 is 13 amino acids. The germline CDR1 and CDR2 sequences are PRHDT and FYEKMQ (reference sequence). The germline V and J ends were trimmed by 6 bases and 3 bases, with 12 bases remaining between them.

The chain carries TRBV20-1 and TRBJ1-2; D is uncertain. Trimming removed 3 bases from V and 8 bases from J, with 10 bases in between. The CDR3 loop spans 11 amino acids. CDR1 and CDR2 (germline): DFQATT, SNEGSKA (reference sequence). The chain's CDR3 is CSASTFGGYTF. The CDR3 bases are TGCAGTGCTAGTACGTTCGGGGGCTACACCTTC.

This sequence joins TRBV10-3 and TRBJ1-2; 7 bases line up with TRBD1. Germline values: CDR1 ENHRY, CDR2 SYGVKD. CDR3 length equals 13 residues. With 4 bases clipped from V and 2 bases from J, the junction kept 1 base outside the gene matches. The CDR3 coding sequence is TGTGCCATCAGTGCCAGGGGGAACTATGGCTACACCTTC. This gives the protein CAISARGNYGYTF.

CDR3 in DNA: TGCAGCGTTGAAACAGGGGAACGGGAGACCCAGTACTTC. It translates to CSVETGERETQYF. The chain couples TRBV29-1 to TRBJ2-5; 7 nucleotides line up with TRBD1. The CDR3 has 13 amino acids. Germline CDR1 is SQVTM and CDR2 is ANQGSEA. V lost 2 bases and J lost 5; bases outside the gene matches: 5.

This chain connects TRBV5-1 to TRBJ1-2, with 12 bases that match TRBD1. CDR1 SGHRS and CDR2 YFSETQ come from the germline V gene. The J segment lost 4 bases and the V segment lost 5 bases, leaving 9 bases of the junction unmatched. This CDR3 is built from 16 residues. CDR3 sequence: CASSSLPGQGAYGYTF. The CDR3 DNA sequence: TGCGCCAGCAGTTCGCTGCCGGGACAGGGGGCCTATGGCTACACCTTC.

V and J are TRBV4-2 and TRBJ2-7; 9 nucleotides align to TRBD2. Germline trimming cut 1 base from V and 7 bases from J; bases unmatched to any gene: 8. This CDR3 is built from 15 residues. In germline, CDR1 is LGHNA, CDR2 YNFKEQ. CDR3 sequence: CASSQVGGGANEQYF. The CDR3 DNA reads as TGTGCCAGCAGCCAAGTGGGCGGGGGGGCGAATGAGCAGTACTTC.

The CDR3 nucleotides are TGTGCCAGTATCGGGGACAGGGGGTTATCACCCCTCCACTTT. Translation: CASIGDRGLSPLHF. The chain couples TRBV19 to TRBJ1-6, with TRBD1 matching over 11 bases. The CDR3 is 14 amino acids. CDR1 LNHDA and CDR2 SQIVND come from the germline V gene (reference sequence). Losses at the gene ends were 7 bases for V and 10 bases for J; bases not matched to a gene: 6.

The rearrangement uses TRBV30 and TRBJ1-2; TRBD1 matches 10 bases. V shed 4 bases, J shed 5 bases, and the junction held 7 bases outside the gene matches. The CDR3 has 14 amino acids. Germline loops: CDR1 GTSNPN, CDR2 SVGIG (reference sequence). The CDR3 sequence: CAWTRDRGAYGYTF. The CDR3 DNA is TGTGCCTGGACCCGGGACAGGGGTGCTTATGGCTACACCTTC.

The table lists this clone with a few counts. The J gene is TRBJ2-7, the V gene TRBV6-6; 8 bases agree with TRBD1. V shed 5 bases, J shed 2 bases, and the junction held 5 bases outside the gene matches. This CDR3 spans 14 amino acids. CDR1 and CDR2 from the germline V gene are MNHNY and SVGAGI (reference sequence). The CDR3 DNA follows: TGTGCCAGCAGTCGAGGACAGGGCCCCTACGAGCAGTACTTC. Translated: CASSRGQGPYEQYF.

The V and J genes are TRBV2 and TRBJ1-2; D perhaps matches TRBD1 (6 bases). Trimming took 4 bases from V and 2 from J, leaving 8 bases between them. Germline V gene lookup returns CDR1 SNHLY and CDR2 FYNNEI. The CDR3 runs to 13 residues. As DNA, the CDR3 is TGTGCCAGCAGTGCGGACAGAAACTATGGCTACACCTTC. Protein sequence: CASSADRNYGYTF.

The CDR3 sequence: CASSLWGEGAFF. The CDR3 DNA follows: TGTGCCAGCAGCTTATGGGGGGAGGGGGCTTTCTTT. V gene TRBV7-2 combines with J gene TRBJ1-1, with D perhaps TRBD1 (5 bases). The germline V and J ends were trimmed by 2 bases and 11 bases, with 12 bases remaining between them. This CDR3 region has 12 residues. Germline V lookup: CDR1 SGHTA, CDR2 FQGNSA.

V gene TRBV18 combines with J gene TRBJ1-3; the D gene is possibly TRBD1 (5 bases). Germline V gives CDR1 KGHSH, CDR2 LQKENI. V was pared by 5 bases and J by 2 bases, with 13 bases between. The CDR3 length is 15 residues. Here the CDR3 DNA reads TGTGCCAGCTCATACATGCAGGGCCCTGGAAACACCATATATTTT. This sequence encodes CASSYMQGPGNTIYF.

The rearrangement uses TRBV3-1 (or the pseudogene TRBV3-2) and TRBJ2-7; 10 bases are shared with TRBD1. The CDR3 sequence is 16 residues long. Germline CDR1 LGHDT, CDR2 YNNKEL (reference sequence). V shed 1 base, J shed 4 bases, and the junction held 7 bases outside the gene matches. Here the CDR3 reads CASSQVRGDRGYEQYF. CDR3 nucleotides: TGTGCCAGCAGCCAAGTCAGGGGGGACAGGGGATACGAGCAGTACTTC.

V gene TRBV11-2 combines with J gene TRBJ2-7; tentative D call: TRBD2 (5 bases). CDR1 and CDR2 from the germline V gene are SGHAT and FQNNGV. The CDR3 runs to 16 residues. The V and J ends lost 5 bases and 0 bases respectively, with 17 bases between them. CDR3 bases: TGTGCCAGCAGCGTCTCCGGGATCCCTCACTCCTACGAGCAGTACTTC. Encoded protein: CASSVSGIPHSYEQYF. Full variable domain (missing parts from reference TRBV11-2 and TRBJ2-7): EAGVAQSPRYKIIEKRQSVAFWCNPISGHATLYWYQQILGQGPKLLIQFQNNGVVDDSQLPKDRFSAERLKGVDSTLKIQPAKLEDSAVYLCASSVSGIPHSYEQYFGPGTRLTVT.